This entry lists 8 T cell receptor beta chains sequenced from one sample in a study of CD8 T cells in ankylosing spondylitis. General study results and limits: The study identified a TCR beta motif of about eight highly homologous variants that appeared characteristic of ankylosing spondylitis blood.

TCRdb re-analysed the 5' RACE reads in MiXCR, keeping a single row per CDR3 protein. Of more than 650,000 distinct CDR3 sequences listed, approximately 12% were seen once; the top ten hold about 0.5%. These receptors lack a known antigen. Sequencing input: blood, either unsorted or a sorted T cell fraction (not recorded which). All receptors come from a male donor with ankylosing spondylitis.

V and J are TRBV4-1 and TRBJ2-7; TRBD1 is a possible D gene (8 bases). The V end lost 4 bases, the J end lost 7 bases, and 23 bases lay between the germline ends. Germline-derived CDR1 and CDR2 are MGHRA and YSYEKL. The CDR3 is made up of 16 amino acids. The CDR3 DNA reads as TGCGCCAGCAGCCGGACAGGGAGGGGAGTATCGGGAGAGCAGTACTTC. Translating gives CASSRTGRGVSGEQYF.

CDR3 sequence (DNA): TGCAGCGTTGTGCTCATTTCGGATGGCTACACCTTC. Its translation: CSVVLISDGYTF. The chain carries TRBV29-1 and TRBJ1-2; the D is unclear. The germline V gene encodes CDR1 SQVTM and CDR2 ANQGSEA. V lost 4 bases and J lost 6, with 12 bases in between. This CDR3 comprises 12 residues.

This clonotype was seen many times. As DNA, the CDR3 is TGCAGCGTTTCGACAGGAACCTATGGCTACACCTTC. The encoded protein is CSVSTGTYGYTF. The V call is TRBV29-1, the J call TRBJ1-2; D possibly corresponds to TRBD1 (6 bases). The V gene lost 5 bases and the J gene lost 4 bases, with 11 bases spanning the gap. Looked up from germline, CDR1 is SQVTM and CDR2 is ANQGSEA. The CDR3 loop spans 12 amino acids.

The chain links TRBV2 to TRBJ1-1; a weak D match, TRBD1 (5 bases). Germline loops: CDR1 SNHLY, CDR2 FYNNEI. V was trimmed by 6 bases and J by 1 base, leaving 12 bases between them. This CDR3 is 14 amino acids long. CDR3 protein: CASRRERGNTEAFF. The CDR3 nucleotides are TGTGCCAGCAGGCGGGAGAGGGGGAACACTGAAGCTTTCTTT.

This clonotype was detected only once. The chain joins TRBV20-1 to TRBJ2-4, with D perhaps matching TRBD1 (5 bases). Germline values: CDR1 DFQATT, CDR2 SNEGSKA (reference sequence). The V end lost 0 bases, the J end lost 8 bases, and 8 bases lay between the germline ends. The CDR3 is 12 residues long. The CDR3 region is CSARDGRDIQYF. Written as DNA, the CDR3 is TGCAGTGCTAGAGACGGCAGGGACATTCAGTACTTC.

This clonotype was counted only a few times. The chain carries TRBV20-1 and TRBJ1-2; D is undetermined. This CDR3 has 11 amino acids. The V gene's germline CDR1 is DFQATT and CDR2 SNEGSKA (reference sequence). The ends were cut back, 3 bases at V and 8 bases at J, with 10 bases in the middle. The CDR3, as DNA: TGCAGTGCTAGTTTGCCTGTGGGCTACACCTTC. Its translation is CSASLPVGYTF.

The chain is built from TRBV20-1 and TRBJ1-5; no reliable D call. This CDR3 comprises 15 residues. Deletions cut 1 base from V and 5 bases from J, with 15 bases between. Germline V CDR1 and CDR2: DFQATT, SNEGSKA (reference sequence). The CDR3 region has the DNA TGCAGTGCTAGAGTTAAGGCCTTGGTATATCAGCCCCAGCATTTT. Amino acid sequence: CSARVKALVYQPQHF.

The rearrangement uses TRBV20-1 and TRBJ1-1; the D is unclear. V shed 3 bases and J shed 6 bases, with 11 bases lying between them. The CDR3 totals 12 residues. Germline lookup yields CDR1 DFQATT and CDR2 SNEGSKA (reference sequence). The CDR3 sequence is CSARGRLPEAFF. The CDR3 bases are TGCAGTGCTAGGGGGAGACTTCCTGAAGCTTTCTTT.